Sequencing of this T cell receptor (beta chain) was carried out in a study of cytotoxic CD8 clonotypes in ibrutinib-treated CLL. The V end was cut by 3 bases, the J end by 6 bases, with 12 bases between. CDR1 is SQVTM and CDR2 is ANQGSEA in the germline V gene. The CDR3 runs to 13 residues. Method: immunoSEQ multiplex PCR; TCRdb's copy keeps in-frame clones and lacks some. The table records 140,000 or so clones, roughly 83% of them present only once. V usage is TRBV29-1 and J usage is TRBJ2-1; maybe TRBD2 (5 bases). Sequenced here: PBMCs, sampled after 12 months of ibrutinib treatment. This receptor was identified in a human donor with chronic lymphocytic leukemia. The CDR3 DNA reads TGCAGCGTTGACCCTTCGGGATCCAATGAGCAGTTCTTC. It translates to CSVDPSGSNEQFF.